The 21 T cell receptor beta chains reported below all come from one sample, sequenced in a study of blood T cell repertoires in COVID-19. The data were produced by immunoSEQ multiplex PCR, yet TCRdb's version contains in-frame clones alone and is incomplete. This sample has over 150,000 clones, with 70% to 85% found just once. The sample consisted of PBMCs or T cells enriched from blood (not recorded which). Receptors were obtained from a woman between 65 and 79 years old in a cohort exposed to, infected with or recovered from COVID-19 (not recorded which).

CDR3 region: CASSPQAGQGSGYTF. CDR3 bases: TGTGCCAGCAGCCCCCAGGCAGGACAGGGGTCTGGCTACACCTTC. The chain joins TRBV21-1 to TRBJ1-2; no DNA check was done on the table's D call, TRBD1. TRBV21-1 is annotated as a pseudogene. The CDR3 covers 15 residues.

V usage is TRBV5-1 and J usage is TRBJ2-5; the D gene is possibly TRBD1 (5 bases). Trimming took off 0 bases at V and 4 bases at J, with 13 bases between the two ends. The CDR3 is 15 amino acids. The germline CDR1 and CDR2 sequences are SGHRS and YFSETQ. The CDR3: CASSLGSGQGETQYF. As DNA, the CDR3 is TGCGCCAGCAGCTTGGGGTCCGGGCAGGGAGAGACCCAGTACTTC.

This sequence joins TRBV10-3 and TRBJ1-2; D may be TRBD1 (5 bases). This CDR3 is built from 13 residues. Germline V gene data show CDR1 as ENHRY and CDR2 as SYGVKD. V was pared by 4 bases and J by 5 bases, with 11 bases between. The CDR3 sequence is CAISVGEEYGYTF. The CDR3 DNA reads TGTGCCATCAGTGTAGGGGAGGAGTATGGCTACACCTTC.

The chain has TRBV28 and TRBJ2-7; 9 nucleotides align to TRBD1. CDR3 size: 13 residues. The germline V gene has CDR1 MDHEN and CDR2 SYDVKM. Trimming cost V 4 bases and J 4 bases; bases outside gene matches: 2. DNA for the CDR3: TGTGCCAGCAGTTCGACAGGGGGATACGAGCAGTACTTC. It specifies CASSSTGGYEQYF. The variable domain in full, completed from reference TRBV28 and TRBJ2-7, reads DVKVTQSSRYLVKRTGEKVFLECVQDMDHENMFWYRQDPGLGLRLIYFSYDVKMKEKGDIPEGYSVSREKKERFSLILESASTNQTSMYLCASSSTGGYEQYFGPGTRLTVT.

The chain links TRBV5-1 to TRBJ1-5, with 9 bases identical to TRBD1. The CDR3 totals 15 residues. Per the germline V gene, CDR1 is SGHRS and CDR2 is YFSETQ. Trimming cost V 2 bases and J 4 bases; bases outside gene matches: 4. The chain's CDR3 is CASSFSGTGNQPQHF. DNA for the CDR3: TGCGCCAGCAGCTTTTCCGGGACAGGGAATCAGCCCCAGCATTTT.

A few counts support this clone. V gene TRBV5-1 combines with J gene TRBJ1-1; D is unresolved. The CDR3 runs to 15 residues. Germline CDR1 reads SGHRS; CDR2 reads YFSETQ. V was trimmed by 0 bases and J by 0 bases, leaving 9 bases between them. The DNA for the CDR3 is TGCGCCAGCAGCTTGGCCCCGGGTTTGAACACTGAAGCTTTCTTT. Translated, it gives CASSLAPGLNTEAFF.

This clone was detected only once. The V gene is TRBV5-1, the J gene TRBJ2-1; tentatively, D is TRBD2 (5 bases). This CDR3 is 13 amino acids long. V dropped 1 base and J dropped 7 bases, with 9 bases sitting between them. Germline V gives CDR1 SGHRS, CDR2 YFSETQ. The CDR3: CASSLNPGNEQFF. In DNA form, the CDR3 reads TGCGCCAGCAGCTTGAACCCGGGAAATGAGCAGTTCTTC.

This clone has only a few counts. CDR3 in DNA: TGCGCCAGCAGCCTCTCGGGACAGGGGTACAGGGCTTTCTTT. This sequence encodes CASSLSGQGYRAFF. The gene calls are TRBV4-1 and TRBJ1-1, with TRBD1 matching over 10 bases. The CDR3 totals 14 residues. V lost 4 bases, J lost 11 bases, and 10 bases stayed unmatched. Germline V gene lookup returns CDR1 MGHRA and CDR2 YSYEKL.

The chain recombines TRBV28 with TRBJ1-4; 8 bases align to TRBD1. The CDR3 is 18 residues long. The V gene's germline CDR1 is MDHEN and CDR2 SYDVKM. After removal of 6 bases from V and 3 bases from J, the junction contained 15 bases not matched to a gene. The CDR3: CASSRSRTGRWSNEKLFF. The CDR3 DNA reads TGTGCCAGCAGCCGTTCTAGGACAGGGAGGTGGTCTAATGAAAAACTGTTTTTT.

Worth noting for this clone: A junction boundary mismatches the germline segment, possibly from a read error. The chain has TRBV7-7 and TRBJ2-5, with 11 bases lining up with TRBD2. Germline CDR1 SSHAT, CDR2 FNYEAQ (reference sequence). The CDR3 extends over 16 amino acids. Here the CDR3 DNA reads TGTGCTAGCAGCCCCGGACTAGCGGGTTACCAAGAGACCCAGTACTTC. As protein: CASSPGLAGYQETQYF.

The chain joins TRBV15 to TRBJ1-5; no definite D call. CDR3 length: 12 amino acids. With 0 bases removed from V and 11 bases from J, the gap between germline ends came to 8 bases. Looked up from germline, CDR1 is LNHNV and CDR2 is YYDKDF (reference sequence). Here the CDR3 reads CATSRDGRTQHF. CDR3 coding DNA: TGTGCCACCAGCAGAGACGGGAGGACCCAGCATTTT.

V and J are TRBV4-3 and TRBJ2-7; TRBD1 aligns across 8 bases. After removal of 7 bases from V and 3 bases from J, the junction contained 26 bases not matched to a gene. The CDR3 is 20 amino acids. Germline lookup yields CDR1 LGHNA and CDR2 YSLEER. The CDR3 DNA is TGCGCCAGCACCGGGTGGGACAGGTCCCGCCGTTACTCGTCCCACTACGAGCAGTACTTC. Amino acid sequence: CASTGWDRSRRYSSHYEQYF.

This clone occurred a few times. This chain uses TRBV18 with TRBJ1-1; D gene unclear. The CDR3 runs 12 residues. Germline values: CDR1 KGHSH, CDR2 LQKENI. Trimming stripped 3 bases from V and 11 bases from J, with 13 bases between. This CDR3 is CASSPPRTGAFF. For the CDR3, the DNA is TGTGCCAGCTCACCCCCCAGGACTGGGGCTTTCTTT.

In this sample, this clone turned up a few times. This chain joins TRBV5-1 and TRBJ2-7; 10 positions agree with TRBD2. The CDR3 totals 15 residues. Germline V CDR1 and CDR2: SGHRS, YFSETQ. The V gene end was trimmed by 4 bases and the J gene end by 2 bases; junction bases not matched to a gene: 6. DNA of the CDR3: TGCGCCAGCAGCCGCCTAGCGGGGGCCGCCTACGAGCAGTACTTC. Translated: CASSRLAGAAYEQYF.

This clone was seen a handful of times. This sequence joins TRBV28 and TRBJ1-2, with no clear D. V was shortened by 5 bases and J by 0 bases, with 19 bases between the two germline ends. The CDR3 runs to 17 residues. Per the germline V gene, CDR1 is MDHEN and CDR2 is SYDVKM. The CDR3 nucleotides read TGTGCCAGCAGTCCCTCCGGTGGAGGGCTAGCTAACTATGGCTACACCTTC. Translation gives CASSPSGGGLANYGYTF.

This sequence joins TRBV7-2 and TRBJ2-7, with 9 bases aligning to TRBD2. CDR1 SGHTA and CDR2 FQGNSA come from the germline V gene. This CDR3 has 14 residues. V was pared by 5 bases and J by 5 bases, with 7 bases of the junction left unmatched. The CDR3 here is CASSQAGGVDEQYF. In DNA, the CDR3 is TGTGCCAGCAGCCAAGCGGGAGGAGTCGACGAGCAGTACTTC.

The chain uses TRBV28 and TRBJ1-1; 7 nucleotides align to TRBD1. The CDR3 sequence is 13 residues long. V shed 2 bases, J shed 7 bases, and the junction held 4 bases outside the gene matches. The V gene's germline CDR1 is MDHEN and CDR2 SYDVKM. The CDR3 nucleotides read TGTGCCAGCAGTTTACGAGGGGGCGGTGAAGCTTTCTTT. This encodes CASSLRGGGEAFF.

This clone was recorded a few times. The chain couples TRBV20-1 to TRBJ2-7, with 8 bases aligning to TRBD2. Germline loops: CDR1 DFQATT, CDR2 SNEGSKA (reference sequence). Trimming removed 3 bases from V and 2 bases from J; junction bases left unmatched: 9. The CDR3 has 15 amino acids. In DNA, the CDR3 is TGCAGTGCTAGTTGGGGCTTAGCGGGAACCTACGAGCAGTACTTC. Translation gives CSASWGLAGTYEQYF.

This clone was seen once. V usage is TRBV23-1 and J usage is TRBJ2-2, with D perhaps TRBD2 (5 bases). TRBV23-1 is placed among ORFs of uncertain function. This CDR3 has 14 residues. Trimming removed 7 bases at V and 7 bases at J, with 16 bases between. The chain's CDR3 is CASTSFGVDGELFF. CDR3 in DNA: TGCGCCAGCACCTCTTTCGGGGTGGACGGGGAGCTGTTTTTT.

This rearrangement joins TRBV3-1 (or the pseudogene TRBV3-2) to TRBJ2-1; tentative D call: TRBD2 (5 bases). From germline, CDR1 is LGHDT and CDR2 YNNKEL (reference sequence). This CDR3 is 15 amino acids long. V dropped 4 bases and J dropped 4 bases, with 14 bases sitting between them. The CDR3 DNA follows: TGTGCCAGCAGCCGGCAAGGTGGAGGATACAATGAGCAGTTCTTC. Protein product: CASSRQGGGYNEQFF.

J is TRBJ2-1 and V is TRBV19, with D possibly being TRBD1 (5 bases). The CDR3 spans 13 residues. Germline lookup yields CDR1 LNHDA and CDR2 SQIVND (reference sequence). The V gene lost 6 bases and the J gene lost 4 bases, with 10 bases spanning the gap. For the CDR3, the DNA is TGTGCCAGTAGCTTCAACAGGTACAATGAGCAGTTCTTC. This gives the protein CASSFNRYNEQFF. Combining the CDR3 with reference TRBV19 and TRBJ2-1 gives the whole variable domain DGGITQSPKYLFRKEGQNVTLSCEQNLNHDAMYWYRQDPGQGLRLIYYSQIVNDFQKGDIAEGYSVSREKKESFPLTVTSAQKNPTAFYLCASSFNRYNEQFFGPGTRLTVL.